Presented here are 25 T cell receptor beta chains from one specimen sequenced in a study of control samples from healthy donors and cancer patients. TCRdb's copy holds only in-frame clones and misses some; the assay was immunoSEQ multiplex PCR. Of about 150,000 clones detected, around 90% appear once; the ten largest clones hold 4.9%. Sequencing input: blood. The receptor set was obtained from a man aged 25-40 years in good health.

The V and J genes are TRBV14 and TRBJ2-3; 9 nucleotides match TRBD2. This CDR3 region has 16 residues. Trimming removed 3 bases from V and 8 bases from J; junction bases left unmatched: 12. In germline, CDR1 is SGHDN, CDR2 FVKESK. For the CDR3, the DNA is TGTGCCAGCAGCCAGTATGCGGGGGGGCAAGGTGGTACGCAGTATTTT. It encodes CASSQYAGGQGGTQYF.

The chain employs TRBV5-4 and TRBJ2-7; TRBD1 aligns across 10 bases. V trimming: 6 bases; J trimming: 4 bases; junction bases outside the gene matches: 7. Germline V gene sequence: CDR1 SGHNT, CDR2 YYREEE (reference sequence). CDR3 length equals 14 residues. CDR3 in DNA: TGTGCCAGCACCGTTCCGGGACAGGGGTACGAGCAGTACTTC. Translation gives CASTVPGQGYEQYF.

The genes are TRBV19 and TRBJ1-3; TRBD1 might be the D (6 bases). The CDR3 has 14 residues. Trimming took 2 bases from V and 3 from J, leaving 8 bases between them. The germline gives CDR1 LNHDA, CDR2 SQIVND (reference sequence). CDR3 sequence: CASSIIQGGNTIYF. The CDR3, as DNA: TGTGCCAGTAGTATAATACAGGGTGGAAACACCATATATTTT.

The V call is TRBV7-3, the J call TRBJ1-4, with D perhaps TRBD1 (5 bases). Germline V lookup: CDR1 SGHTA, CDR2 FQGTGA. The ends were cut back, 6 bases at V and 4 bases at J, with 21 bases in the middle. The CDR3 covers 17 residues. CDR3 coding DNA: TGTGCCAGCAGTTACGAGAATCACAGGTGGATTAATGAAAAACTGTTTTTT. Translation: CASSYENHRWINEKLFF.

The chain combines TRBV6-2 or TRBV6-3 with TRBJ1-1, with a possible D match to TRBD1 (6 bases). The germline V gene has CDR1 MNHEY and CDR2 SVGEGT. V was clipped by 0 bases and J by 6 bases, with 17 bases between them. This CDR3 contains 16 residues. CDR3 protein: CASSYSAFGRGAEAFF. For the CDR3, the DNA is TGTGCCAGCAGTTACTCGGCATTCGGCAGGGGCGCTGAAGCTTTCTTT.

The V and J genes are TRBV2 and TRBJ2-7; unclear D gene. Germline assignment: CDR1 SNHLY and CDR2 FYNNEI. Trimming cost V 4 bases and J 0 bases, with 10 bases left between them. The CDR3 is made up of 14 amino acids. CDR3 bases: TGTGCCAGCAGTGCAAACGGACCCTCCTACGAGCAGTACTTC. Its protein product is CASSANGPSYEQYF.

This clone was seen a handful of times. The genes are TRBV18 and TRBJ1-5; D call uncertain. The CDR3 is 13 amino acids. Germline V lookup: CDR1 KGHSH, CDR2 LQKENI. The V gene lost 4 bases and the J gene lost 4 bases, with 8 bases spanning the gap. CDR3 sequence (DNA): TGTGCCAGCTCACACGACAAGAATCAGCCCCAGCATTTT. It codes for CASSHDKNQPQHF. Filled out from reference TRBV18 and TRBJ1-5, the complete variable domain reads NAGVMQNPRHLVRRRGQEARLRCSPMKGHSHVYWYRQLPEEGLKFMVYLQKENIIDESGMPKERFSAEFPKEGPSILRIQQVVRGDSAAYFCASSHDKNQPQHFGDGTRLSIL.

The CDR3 bases are TGTGCCAGCCGGAGCGGGAGGGCCCTCGGCGAGCAGTACTTC. It yields the protein CASRSGRALGEQYF. The J gene is TRBJ2-7, the V gene TRBV11-3; 10 bases are a match to TRBD2. Trimming took 8 bases from V and 6 from J; bases not matched to a gene: 10. The CDR3 covers 14 residues. Looked up from germline, CDR1 is SGHNT and CDR2 is YENEEA. The whole variable domain, filled in from reference TRBV11-3 and TRBJ2-7, reads EAGVVQSPRYKIIEKKQPVAFWCNPISGHNTLYWYLQNLGQGPELLIRYENEEAVDDSQLPKDRFSAERLKGVDSTLKIQPAELGDSAVYLCASRSGRALGEQYFGPGTRLTVT.

The chain employs TRBV5-1 and TRBJ1-5; 9 bases are shared with TRBD1. CDR3 size: 14 residues. Germline trimming cut 3 bases from V and 5 bases from J; bases unmatched to any gene: 3. Germline assignment: CDR1 SGHRS and CDR2 YFSETQ. The CDR3 loop reads CASSSTGGDQPQHF. Here the CDR3 DNA reads TGCGCCAGCAGCTCGACAGGGGGGGATCAGCCCCAGCATTTT.

V is TRBV6-4 and J is TRBJ2-3, with 9 bases fitting TRBD1. Germline V lookup: CDR1 MRHNA, CDR2 SNTAGT. This CDR3 is 14 amino acids long. After removal of 4 bases from V and 1 base from J, the junction contained 0 bases not matched to a gene. The CDR3 loop reads CASSGTGGTDTQYF. In DNA, the CDR3 is TGTGCCAGCAGTGGGACAGGGGGCACAGATACGCAGTATTTT.

The rearrangement uses TRBV28 and TRBJ1-1; 7 positions agree with TRBD1. This CDR3 spans 15 amino acids. Germline V lookup: CDR1 MDHEN, CDR2 SYDVKM. Losses at the gene ends were 5 bases for V and 5 bases for J; bases not matched to a gene: 11. The CDR3 loop reads CASSIPGQVPTEAFF. CDR3 coding DNA: TGTGCCAGCAGTATCCCAGGACAGGTCCCTACTGAAGCTTTCTTT.

The chain carries TRBV11-3 and TRBJ2-3; 9 nucleotides align to TRBD2. Germline V CDR1 and CDR2: SGHNT, YENEEA. With 5 bases clipped from V and 3 bases from J, the junction kept 9 bases outside the gene matches. CDR3 size: 16 residues. CDR3 residues: CASSPLEAGGTDTQYF. The CDR3 DNA follows: TGTGCCAGCAGCCCTTTAGAGGCGGGAGGGACAGATACGCAGTATTTT. The full variable domain, completed using reference TRBV11-3 and TRBJ2-3, is EAGVVQSPRYKIIEKKQPVAFWCNPISGHNTLYWYLQNLGQGPELLIRYENEEAVDDSQLPKDRFSAERLKGVDSTLKIQPAELGDSAVYLCASSPLEAGGTDTQYFGPGTRLTVL.

This sequence joins TRBV7-3 and TRBJ2-5; D is undetermined. V lost 1 base to trimming and J lost 4 bases, with 7 bases between them. Germline values: CDR1 SGHTA, CDR2 FQGTGA. This CDR3 is 13 amino acids long. CDR3 protein: CASSLSYRETQYF. As DNA, the CDR3 is TGTGCCAGCAGCTTAAGCTATAGAGAGACCCAGTACTTC.

The rearrangement links TRBV7-6 to TRBJ2-1; 12 positions agree with TRBD1. This CDR3 has 15 amino acids. The trim removed 6 bases at V and 7 bases at J, leaving 7 bases unmatched. CDR1 and CDR2 from the germline V gene are SGHVS and FNYEAQ. The CDR3 reads CASSAGTGGLNEQFF. In DNA, the CDR3 is TGTGCCAGCAGTGCCGGGACAGGGGGCTTGAATGAGCAGTTCTTC.

J is TRBJ1-1 and V is TRBV18; no definite D call. The germline V gene encodes CDR1 KGHSH and CDR2 LQKENI. This CDR3 has 14 residues. The V and J ends lost 3 bases and 1 base respectively, with 9 bases between them. CDR3 sequence reads: CASSPKAGNTEAFF. Written as DNA, the CDR3 is TGTGCCAGCTCACCCAAGGCGGGGAACACTGAAGCTTTCTTT.

This rearrangement joins TRBV21-1 to TRBJ2-3; the table's D call of TRBD1 was not tested on the DNA. TRBV21-1 is marked as a pseudogene. The CDR3 runs 19 residues. CDR3 protein: CASSPDPPQGRFSTDTQYF. The CDR3 DNA is TGTGCCAGCAGTCCCGACCCCCCACAGGGTCGCTTTAGCACAGATACGCAGTATTTT.

As concerns this clone: The sample has other DNA sequences that encode this CDR3 too. The CDR3 loop reads CASSSGGGNYGYTF. In nucleotides, the CDR3 is TGTGCCAGCAGCTCCGGCGGGGGGAACTATGGCTACACCTTC. The rearrangement joins TRBV7-2 to TRBJ1-2, with D possibly matching TRBD1 (5 bases). The CDR3 is made up of 14 amino acids. Germline V gives CDR1 SGHTA, CDR2 FQGNSA. Deletions cut 4 bases from V and 2 bases from J, with 11 bases between.

The CDR3 spells CASSPGRTVNVQYF. The DNA for the CDR3 is TGTGCCAGCTCCCCTGGGCGGACAGTCAACGTGCAGTACTTC. V is TRBV18 and J is TRBJ2-7, with D possibly TRBD1 on 6 matching bases. The CDR3 has 14 amino acids. The ends were cut back, 6 bases at V and 9 bases at J, with 21 bases in the middle. Germline CDR1 and CDR2: KGHSH and LQKENI.

This clone was seen a single time. Other DNA sequences in the sample encode the same CDR3. CDR3 sequence: CASSLGSGNTIYF. In nucleotides, the CDR3 is TGTGCCAGCAGCTTAGGTTCTGGAAACACCATATATTTT. The genes are TRBV7-9 and TRBJ1-3; D is ambiguous. CDR1 is SEHNR, CDR2 FQNEAQ, per germline (reference sequence). The CDR3 has 13 amino acids. V dropped 1 base and J dropped 1 base, with 2 bases sitting between them.

The chain carries TRBV6-5 and TRBJ1-1; 7 bases match TRBD1. The CDR3 is 14 amino acids. Trimming at V came to 6 bases and at J to 0 bases, leaving 4 bases not matched to a gene. Germline loops: CDR1 MNHEY, CDR2 SVGAGI. The CDR3 loop is CASRGQQMNTEAFF. In DNA form, the CDR3 reads TGTGCCAGCAGGGGACAGCAGATGAACACTGAAGCTTTCTTT.

This chain joins TRBV6-5 and TRBJ2-5; D call uncertain. From germline, CDR1 is MNHEY and CDR2 SVGAGI. Trimming stripped 8 bases from V and 5 bases from J, with 12 bases between. The CDR3 loop spans 12 amino acids. CDR3 DNA sequence: TGTGCCAGCCACAGTTTTCGGGAGACCCAGTACTTC. It codes for CASHSFRETQYF.

The chain combines TRBV7-2 with TRBJ2-3; TRBD2 matches at 12 bases. The CDR3 is made up of 16 amino acids. After removal of 1 base from V and 8 bases from J, the junction contained 7 bases not matched to a gene. CDR1 and CDR2 (germline): SGHTA, FQGNSA. The chain's CDR3 is CASSLGLAGVGSTQYF. CDR3 bases: TGTGCCAGCAGCTTAGGACTAGCGGGAGTGGGGAGTACGCAGTATTTT.

The chain links TRBV5-6 to TRBJ2-7; TRBD2 is a possible D gene (6 bases). The CDR3 is 14 amino acids. V dropped 0 bases and J dropped 7 bases, with 14 bases sitting between them. Germline V lookup: CDR1 SGHDT, CDR2 YYEEEE. CDR3 DNA: TGTGCCAGCAGCTTGGGACTAGAAATGGGGGAGCAGTACTTC. Translating gives CASSLGLEMGEQYF. The full variable domain, in which reference TRBV5-6 and TRBJ2-7 provide the parts outside the CDR3, is DAGVTQSPTHLIKTRGQQVTLRCSPKSGHDTVSWYQQALGQGPQFIFQYYEEEERQRGNFPDRFSGHQFPNYSSELNVNALLLGDSALYLCASSLGLEMGEQYFGPGTRLTVT.

Worth noting for this clone: At one boundary the junction diverges from the germline segment, which might be a read error. This rearrangement joins TRBV18 to TRBJ1-1; D possibly corresponds to TRBD1 (5 bases). The germline V gene has CDR1 KGHSH and CDR2 LQKENI. CDR3 size: 14 residues. CDR3 bases: TGTGCCAGCTCACCACCAGGCTGGAGGGGTTTAGAGGACTTT. Protein sequence: CASSPPGWRGLEDF.

The chain combines TRBV2 with TRBJ1-4; D is perhaps TRBD1 (5 bases). V was shortened by 7 bases and J by 3 bases, with 12 bases between the two germline ends. In germline, CDR1 is SNHLY, CDR2 FYNNEI. This CDR3 has 14 residues. CDR3 sequence (DNA): TGTGCCAGCAAGGCCAGGGCGGCTAATGAAAAACTGTTTTTT. This translates into CASKARAANEKLFF.